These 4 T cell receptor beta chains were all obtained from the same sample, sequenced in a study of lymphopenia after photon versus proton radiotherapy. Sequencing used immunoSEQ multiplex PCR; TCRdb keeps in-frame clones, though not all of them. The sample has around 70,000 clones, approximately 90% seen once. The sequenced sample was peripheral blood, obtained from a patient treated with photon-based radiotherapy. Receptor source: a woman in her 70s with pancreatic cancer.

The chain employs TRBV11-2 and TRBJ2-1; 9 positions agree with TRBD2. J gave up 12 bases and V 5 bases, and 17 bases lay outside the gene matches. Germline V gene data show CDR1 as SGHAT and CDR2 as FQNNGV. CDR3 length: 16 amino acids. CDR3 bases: TGTGCCAGCAGCCTCCTCCAAGCGGGAGGCCTGAGGTCGCAGTTCTTC. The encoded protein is CASSLLQAGGLRSQFF.

In DNA form, the CDR3 reads TGCGCCAGCAGTGAGGTAGCGGGAGCCCCAGATACGCAGTATTTT. Its translation: CASSEVAGAPDTQYF. The chain has TRBV10-2 and TRBJ2-3; 9 bases agree with TRBD2. The CDR3 has 15 amino acids. Germline lookup yields CDR1 WSHSY and CDR2 SAAADI. After removal of 2 bases from V and 4 bases from J, the junction contained 4 bases not matched to a gene.

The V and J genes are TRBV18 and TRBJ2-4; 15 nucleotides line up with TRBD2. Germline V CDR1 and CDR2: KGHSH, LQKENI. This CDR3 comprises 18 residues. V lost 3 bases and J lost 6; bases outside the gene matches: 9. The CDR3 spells CASSPIGLAGGPGNIQYF. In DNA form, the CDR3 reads TGTGCCAGCTCACCGATTGGACTAGCGGGAGGGCCGGGAAACATTCAGTACTTC.

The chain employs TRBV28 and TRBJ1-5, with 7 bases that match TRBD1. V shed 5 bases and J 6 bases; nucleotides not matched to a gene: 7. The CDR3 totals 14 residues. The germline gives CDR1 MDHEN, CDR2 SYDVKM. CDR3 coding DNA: TGTGCCAGCAGTCCGACAGGGAGAGGTCAGCCCCAGCATTTT. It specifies CASSPTGRGQPQHF.